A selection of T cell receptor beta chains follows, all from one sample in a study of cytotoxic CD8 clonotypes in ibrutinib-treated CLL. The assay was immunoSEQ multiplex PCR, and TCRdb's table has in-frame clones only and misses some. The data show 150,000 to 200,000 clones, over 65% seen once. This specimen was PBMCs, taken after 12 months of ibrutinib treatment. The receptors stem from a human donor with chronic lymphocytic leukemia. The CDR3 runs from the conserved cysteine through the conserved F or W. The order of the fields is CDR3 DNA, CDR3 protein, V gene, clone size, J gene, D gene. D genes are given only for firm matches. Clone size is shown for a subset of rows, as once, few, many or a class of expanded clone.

TGTGCCAGCAGCGGTAGATGGTACCCGGGACAGAGCCTTGCAACTAATGAAAAACTGTTTTTT CASSGRWYPGQSLATNEKLFF TRBV7-3 - TRBJ1-4 TRBD1
TGTGCCAGCAGCGCCCGACAGGGTAGGATCACTGAAGCTTTCTTT CASSARQGRITEAFF TRBV7-2 - TRBJ1-1 TRBD1
TGTGCCACTAGACAGGAGGACTATAGCAATCAGCCCCAGCATTTT CATRQEDYSNQPQHF TRBV19 - TRBJ1-5 -
TGCAGCGTTGGGACTAGCGGGAGCTCCTACGAGCAGTACTTC CSVGTSGSSYEQYF TRBV29-1 - TRBJ2-7 TRBD2
TGCGCCAGCAGCTTCCCCGGGACTAGCGGGAGCAATTCCTACAATGAGCAGTTCTTC CASSFPGTSGSNSYNEQFF TRBV5-1 - TRBJ2-1 TRBD2
TGTGCCAGCAGCTTTCGGCGGGGAGGCACAGATACGCAGTATTTT CASSFRRGGTDTQYF TRBV7-2 once TRBJ2-3 -
TGTGCCAGCAGTTACGATGGGGGGGAAGAAGCTTTCTTT CASSYDGGEEAFF TRBV6-6 few TRBJ1-1 -
TGTGCCAGCAGCTTAGCGTCCAGCTCCTACAATGAGCAGTTCTTC CASSLASSSYNEQFF TRBV7-9 - TRBJ2-1 -
TGTGCAAGTCGGGACAGGTATCGTCAGCCCCAGCATTTT CASRDRYRQPQHF TRBV12-2 - TRBJ1-5 -
TGCGCCAGCAGCTTGGATCTGCGGTCCACAGATACGCAGTATTTT CASSLDLRSTDTQYF TRBV5-1 - TRBJ2-3 -
TGTGCCAGCAGCCTCCCCGGCAGTAGAGATACGCAGTATTTT CASSLPGSRDTQYF TRBV28 once TRBJ2-3 -
TGCGCCAGCAGCTTAGAGGGAGCAGGGGGGCGCGCCGGAAACACCATATATTTT CASSLEGAGGRAGNTIYF TRBV5-1 - TRBJ1-3 TRBD1
TGTGCCAGCAGTGCCGACAGATCTAACTATGGCTACACCTTC CASSADRSNYGYTF TRBV6-1 - TRBJ1-2 -
TGTGCCAGCAGCCGAATGCGACTCACCGCGCAGTATTTT CASSRMRLTAQYF TRBV6-5 - TRBJ2-3 -
TGTGCCATCAGTGGGCAGGTCAATCAGCCCCAGCATTTT CAISGQVNQPQHF TRBV10-3 - TRBJ1-5 -
TGTGCCAGTAGTCCTTTAAATCAGCCCCAGCATTTT CASSPLNQPQHF TRBV19 - TRBJ1-5 -
TGCGCCAGCAGCCGGGCCGGTGGGAACGCTAATGAAAAACTGTTTTTT CASSRAGGNANEKLFF TRBV4-3 - TRBJ1-4 -
TGTGCCTGGAGTAGGGGCTGGAGCTCCTATAATTCACCCCTCCACTTT CAWSRGWSSYNSPLHF TRBV30 many TRBJ1-6 -
TGTGCCAGCAGTCAACAGGGTACTAACACTGAAGCTTTCTTT CASSQQGTNTEAFF TRBV2 - TRBJ1-1 -
TGCGCCAGCACCAAAGCGGGACAGGGGAATACCGGGGAGCTGTTTTTT CASTKAGQGNTGELFF TRBV5-1 - TRBJ2-2 TRBD1
TGTGCCAGCAGCTTGGCCGCCGAGGTACAGGTCCACACAGATACGCAGTATTTT CASSLAAEVQVHTDTQYF TRBV5-4 - TRBJ2-3 -
TGTGCCAGCAGCGGGAGGGGAGATACGCAGTATTTT CASSGRGDTQYF TRBV9 - TRBJ2-3 -
TGTGCCAGCTCACCCAACCCCGAATCCTACGAGCAGTACTTC CASSPNPESYEQYF TRBV18 - TRBJ2-7 -
TGTGCCAGCCGACCGGGGGAGGCTGGGGCCAACGTCCTGACTTTC CASRPGEAGANVLTF TRBV6-5 - TRBJ2-6 -
TGCAGTGCAGACAGGGGTGAAGCTTTCTTT CSADRGEAFF TRBV20-1 - TRBJ1-1 TRBD1
TGTGCCAGCAGTTTAAAGCGGGAGACAGATACGCAGTATTTT CASSLKRETDTQYF TRBV27 - TRBJ2-3 TRBD2
TGTGCCAGTAGTAGGTCGTTGTCCGCCGGGACAGGGGTCCAGCCCCAGCATTTT CASSRSLSAGTGVQPQHF TRBV19 - TRBJ1-5 TRBD1
TGTGCCAGTAGTATTACGATTTCCAGGGGTAATTCACCCCTCCACTTT CASSITISRGNSPLHF TRBV19 - TRBJ1-6 -
TGCGCCAGCGCCCGGGGGGAAGAGACCCAGTACTTC CASARGEETQYF TRBV5-1 - TRBJ2-5 TRBD2
TGTGCCGGCAGGACGAACACTGAAGCTTTCTTT CAGRTNTEAFF TRBV28 - TRBJ1-1 -
TGTGCCATCAGAAACCCAGGGGGCAACTATGGCTACACCTTC CAIRNPGGNYGYTF TRBV10-3 - TRBJ1-2 TRBD1
TGTGCCAGCAGCCGCGGACTAGCGGCGAACACCGGGGAGCTGTTTTTT CASSRGLAANTGELFF TRBV4-2 - TRBJ2-2 TRBD2
TGTGCCACCGTGGGCAGGGTCGGCTATGGCTACACCTTC CATVGRVGYGYTF TRBV19 once TRBJ1-2 -
TGTGCCAGCAGCCAAGATGGGTCAGTGTTACTTTACAATGAGCAGTTCTTC CASSQDGSVLLYNEQFF TRBV14 - TRBJ2-1 -
TGTGCCAGCTCACCCGTCAAAGGTGGGATCCAAGAGACCCAGTACTTC CASSPVKGGIQETQYF TRBV18 once TRBJ2-5 -
TGTGCCACCAGCAGAGATACGGCAGGGGGAGAGACCCAGTACTTC CATSRDTAGGETQYF TRBV15 - TRBJ2-5 TRBD1
TGTGCCTGGGGCTTGAGGGGCGGCGAGCAGTACTTC CAWGLRGGEQYF TRBV30 - TRBJ2-7 -
TGTGCCAGCAGCCTGGACAGGGATGGCTACACCTTC CASSLDRDGYTF TRBV7-9 once TRBJ1-2 TRBD1
TGTGCCAGCAGTTTAGTGACTAGCGGGAGGTGGAATGAGCAGTTCTTC CASSLVTSGRWNEQFF TRBV28 few TRBJ2-1 TRBD2
TGTGCCAGCAGTTTGGACAGGCGTAACTATGGCTACACCTTC CASSLDRRNYGYTF TRBV6-5 - TRBJ1-2 TRBD1
TGTGCCAGCAGTCTCGATGGTAGCAATCAGCCCCAGCATTTT CASSLDGSNQPQHF TRBV27 - TRBJ1-5 -
TGTGCCAGCAGCCGCCGACAGGCGGATTCACCCCTCCACTTT CASSRRQADSPLHF TRBV7-2 - TRBJ1-6 -
TGTGCCAGCTTTGGACACCCTAATAATTCACCCCTCCACTTT CASFGHPNNSPLHF TRBV2 - TRBJ1-6 -
TGTGCCAGCAGCGTACAACCCTGGCTAGCGGGGGAAGGCACAGATACGCAGTATTTT CASSVQPWLAGEGTDTQYF TRBV9 - TRBJ2-3 TRBD2
TGTGCCAGCAGCTTAGCTTTAGCGGGGGAGGGCACCGGGGAGCTGTTTTTT CASSLALAGEGTGELFF TRBV7-8 - TRBJ2-2 TRBD2
TGTGCCAGCAGCTTGGTCGGGGGGCGCAGGGTGAGTCGGGGGAACACTGAAGCTTTCTTT CASSLVGGRRVSRGNTEAFF TRBV5-8 - TRBJ1-1 -
TGTGCCAGTAGTGGGGTAAGGGGGGCATTAACTGAAGCTTTCTTT CASSGVRGALTEAFF TRBV19 - TRBJ1-1 -
TGTGCCAGCAGCACCGGGACAGGGGGCATATACGAGCAGTACTTC CASSTGTGGIYEQYF TRBV7-9 - TRBJ2-7 TRBD1
TGTGCCAGCAGCTTAGCGTTGCGGGAGTCGGAGACCCAGTACTTC CASSLALRESETQYF TRBV7-2 once TRBJ2-5 TRBD2
TGTGCCAGCAGTTCTAGGACTAGCGGGAGGGCCAAGTACTTC CASSSRTSGRAKYF TRBV28 - TRBJ2-5 TRBD2
TGTGCCAGCAGTTTAATAAGGCAGGGCTCCAACGAGCAGTACTTC CASSLIRQGSNEQYF TRBV28 - TRBJ2-7 -
TGTGCCAGCAGACACAGGGGGCGAAAAGAGCAGTACTTC CASRHRGRKEQYF TRBV6-5 - TRBJ2-7 TRBD1
TGTGCCAGCAGCTCCAGCTCGTCTGAAGCTTTCTTT CASSSSSSEAFF TRBV7-9 - TRBJ1-1 -
TGTGCCACCAGCGGCGGGGGGGGACCATATGGCTACACCTTC CATSGGGGPYGYTF TRBV15 few TRBJ1-2 -
TGTGCCAGCAGTTATGATCCCGGCGGTGAGCAGTTCTTC CASSYDPGGEQFF TRBV6-5 - TRBJ2-1 -
TGTGCCAGCAGCTTGGCACAGGTCTCAAGAAATGAGCAGTTCTTC CASSLAQVSRNEQFF TRBV5-4 once TRBJ2-1 -
TGTGCTAGCAGCTTGGCTAGCGGAGACCAAGAGACCCAGTACTTC CASSLASGDQETQYF TRBV7-7 - TRBJ2-5 TRBD2
TGTGCCACCAGCAGAGAGACTCGGACAGGCGATCAGCCCCAGCATTTT CATSRETRTGDQPQHF TRBV15 - TRBJ1-5 TRBD1